This TCR beta chain comes out of a study of Ad26.COV2.S vaccination and SARS-CoV-2 variants. Study overall: Once, or twice with 56 days between doses, Ad26.COV2.S was given intramuscularly.

Notes on this clone: Its antigen is not known.

CDR1 and CDR2 from the germline V gene are SGHVS and FQNEAQ. The CDR3 length is 15 residues. The V end lost 6 bases, the J end lost 0 bases, and 12 bases lay between the germline ends. Treatment given: roughly 20 received Ad26.COV2.S at low or high dose, single or two shots; 5 received placebo; per-sample allocation not given. Day 63 after the first vaccine or placebo injection was the time point for sampling. Method: immunoSEQ multiplex PCR; TCRdb's copy keeps in-frame clones and lacks some. The table records hundreds of thousands of clones, about nine tenths of them present only once. Study observations and caveats: Using TCR breadth and depth analyses may have led to underestimated total T cell responses.

The gene calls are TRBV7-8 and TRBJ2-1; D not resolved. The TCR originated in a person between 18 and 65 years old who received the Ad26.COV2.S COVID-19 vaccine or a placebo. The sequences come from peripheral blood, collected in a trial of Ad26.COV2.S vaccine versus placebo. The CDR3 region is CASSPTPNSYNEQFF. In DNA form, the CDR3 reads TGTGCCAGCAGTCCGACACCTAACTCCTACAATGAGCAGTTCTTC. Looking up the rest from reference TRBV7-8 and TRBJ2-1 gives the full variable domain: GAGVSQSPRYKVAKRGQDVALRCDPISGHVSLFWYQQALGQGPEFLTYFQNEAQLDKSGLPSDRFFAERPEGSVSTLKIQRTQQEDSAVYLCASSPTPNSYNEQFFGPGTRLTVL.